These T cell receptor beta chains were read from a single sample in a study of cytomegalovirus exposure and HLA in healthy donors. Clones were sequenced by immunoSEQ multiplex PCR, and TCRdb holds only the in-frame ones, with some missing. Found here are 250,000 to 300,000 clones, around 90% of them singletons; the top ten hold approximately 0.34%. Sequenced material: PBMCs. Receptor source: a woman aged 18-35 years in good health and CMV-seronegative. CDR3s include the opening cysteine and the closing phenylalanine or tryptophan. A D gene is named only where the DNA matches it firmly. Where a row states a size, it is once, few, many or the class of an expanded clone; other rows omit it.

TRBJ2-7,.,TRBV19,.,TGTGCCAGTAGTATTTATGGAGGCTACGAGCAGTACTTC,CASSIYGGYEQYF
TRBJ1-1,.,TRBV9,.,TGTGCCAGCGCCAAAGGGGTTGGAACTGAAGCTTTCTTT,CASAKGVGTEAFF
TRBJ2-7,.,TRBV11-2,.,TGTGCCAGCACCAAACGGTCGGAGGTAACCTACGAGCAGTACTTC,CASTKRSEVTYEQYF
TRBJ2-5,.,TRBV19,.,TGTGCCAGTAGTACGGGGGAGACCCAGTACTTC,CASSTGETQYF
TRBJ1-2,TRBD1,TRBV28,.,TGTGCCAGCAGTTCTCCGGGACAGGGAAGTGGCTACACCTTC,CASSSPGQGSGYTF
TRBJ1-6,.,TRBV9,.,TGTGCCAGCAGCGGTTACGAAGGGGCGTTTAATTCACCCCTCCACTTT,CASSGYEGAFNSPLHF
TRBJ2-5,.,TRBV2,.,TGTGCCAGCAGTGTCCGGACTCCTACGCGGGAGACCCAGTACTTC,CASSVRTPTRETQYF
TRBJ2-7,TRBD1,TRBV4-1,.,TGCGCCAGCAGTCCCGCTGCAGGGGGTGCCTACGAGCAGTACTTC,CASSPAAGGAYEQYF
TRBJ1-5,TRBD1,TRBV4-1,.,TGCGCCAGCAGCCAAAGACGGGACAGCCCATCCAATCAGCCCCAGCATTTT,CASSQRRDSPSNQPQHF
TRBJ2-7,.,TRBV12-5,once,TGTGCTAGTGGTTTGGCCAACAGGGAATACGAGCAGTACTTC,CASGLANREYEQYF
TRBJ1-1,.,TRBV11-3,.,TGTGCCAGCAGCTTGCAGGTGAACACTGAAGCTTTCTTT,CASSLQVNTEAFF
TRBJ2-7,TRBD1,TRBV5-1,few,TGCGCCAGCAGCGCAACCGGGACAGGGGGCGAGCAGTACTTC,CASSATGTGGEQYF
TRBJ2-1,.,TRBV18,.,TGTGCCAGCTCACTCGGGGGGCCCAATGAGCAGTTCTTC,CASSLGGPNEQFF
TRBJ1-1,.,TRBV25-1,.,TGTGCCAGCAGTCCAAGACAGAACACTGAAGCTTTCTTT,CASSPRQNTEAFF
TRBJ1-1,.,TRBV7-9,.,TGTGCCAGCAGCTTCCCCCCGGGTGAAGCTTTCTTT,CASSFPPGEAFF
TRBJ1-4,.,TRBV4-1,.,TGCGCCAGCAGCCAAGTCGTGGGGGGTGGTGAAAAACTGTTTTTT,CASSQVVGGGEKLFF
TRBJ2-3,.,TRBV5-1,.,TGCGCCAGCAGCGAGAGCGGGTGGGGGGATACGCAGTATTTT,CASSESGWGDTQYF
TRBJ1-1,.,TRBV18,.,TGTGCCAGCTCACCACCGGCAACAGTACGGGGGACTGAAGCTTTCTTT,CASSPPATVRGTEAFF
TRBJ2-3,TRBD1,TRBV5-4,.,TGTGCCAGCAGCCTCGCAGGGGGCGATACGCAGTATTTT,CASSLAGGDTQYF
TRBJ2-7,.,TRBV30,.,TGTGCCTGGTCCTACGACAGATTCTCCTACGAGCAGTACTTC,CAWSYDRFSYEQYF
TRBJ2-7,TRBD2,TRBV7-8,.,TGTGCCAGCAGCCGCCAGCGGGGGGTCGATCACGAGCAGTACTTC,CASSRQRGVDHEQYF
TRBJ2-5,.,TRBV5-8,few,TGTGCCAGCAGCTTGACTAACTCCCCAGAGACCCAGTACTTC,CASSLTNSPETQYF
TRBJ2-3,TRBD2,TRBV7-6,.,TGTGCCAGCAGCCCGCGGACTAGCGGGGGCACCCCCTTAACAGATACGCAGTATTTT,CASSPRTSGGTPLTDTQYF
TRBJ1-6,.,TRBV19,.,TGTGCCAGTAGTACCCAGTCGTCACCCCTCCACTTT,CASSTQSSPLHF
TRBJ1-1,TRBD1,TRBV30,.,TGTGCCTGGAGTGACAGGGGGGGAACTGAAGCTTTCTTT,CAWSDRGGTEAFF
TRBJ1-5,.,TRBV6-5,.,TGTGCCAGCAGTTACTCCAGGGGTCAGCCCCAGCATTTT,CASSYSRGQPQHF
TRBJ2-2,TRBD2,TRBV7-8,.,TGTGCCAGCAGCCTGTCTAGCGGGGGGGCCGCCGGGGAGCTGTTTTTT,CASSLSSGGAAGELFF
TRBJ2-1,.,TRBV4-1,.,TGCGCCAGCAGCCAAAGTCTATATAATGAGCAGTTCTTC,CASSQSLYNEQFF
TRBJ1-6,.,TRBV27,few,TGTGCCAGCAGCGGGGGGGTCGGGGATTCACCCCTCCACTTT,CASSGGVGDSPLHF
TRBJ2-7,TRBD2,TRBV9,.,TGTGCCAGCAGTACCGGGACTAGCGGGACCGAGCAGTACTTC,CASSTGTSGTEQYF
TRBJ1-5,.,TRBV28,once,TGTGCCAGCAACAGCAATCCAGGGATTGGCAATCAGCCCCAGCATTTT,CASNSNPGIGNQPQHF